Below are 14 T cell receptor beta chains sequenced from a single sample in a study of beta chain features in type 1 diabetes. General study results and limits: Across all four CD4+ subsets, people with type 1 diabetes showed modestly shorter TCRB CDR3s.

The isolated RNA, all of it, was reverse transcribed, so expressed TCRB transcripts were what got sequenced. This table comes from immunoSEQ multiplex PCR, and its TCRdb copy is limited to in-frame clones, with some not included. Found here are around 280,000 clones, about 15% of them singletons; the top ten hold approximately 0.015%. No cognate antigen is known for these TCRs. Sequenced input: naive CD4+ T cells from blood. Receptors were obtained from a man aged 18 to 35 with type 1 diabetes.

This chain's CDR3 is CASSTQDRATEAFF. CDR3 bases: TGTGCCAGCAGTACCCAGGACAGGGCGACTGAAGCTTTCTTT. The V and J genes are TRBV6-6 and TRBJ1-1; 8 nucleotides match TRBD1. Germline V gene data show CDR1 as MNHNY and CDR2 as SVGAGI (reference sequence). J was trimmed by 5 bases and V by 5 bases; bases with no gene match: 7. The CDR3 is 14 amino acids.

This chain uses TRBV2 with TRBJ2-7, with D possibly TRBD2 on 6 matching bases. Trimming shortened V by 6 bases and J by 3 bases, and 15 bases separated the two germline ends. The germline CDR1 and CDR2 sequences are SNHLY and FYNNEI. There are 14 residues in the CDR3. In nucleotides, the CDR3 is TGTGCCAGCAGGCAGGAGGGCCTCGGCTACGAGCAGTACTTC. This sequence encodes CASRQEGLGYEQYF.

This clone was recorded a few times. The V gene is TRBV5-4, the J gene TRBJ2-1; TRBD2 matches 10 bases. This CDR3 spans 15 amino acids. Germline values: CDR1 SGHNT, CDR2 YYREEE (reference sequence). After removal of 1 base from V and 6 bases from J, the junction contained 4 bases not matched to a gene. The CDR3 DNA follows: TGTGCCAGCAGCTTGCCTCAGCGGGGGGGCAATGAGCAGTTCTTC. Protein product: CASSLPQRGGNEQFF. The variable domain in full, with the rest retrieved from reference TRBV5-4 and TRBJ2-1, is ETGVTQSPTHLIKTRGQQVTLRCSSQSGHNTVSWYQQALGQGPQFIFQYYREEENGRGNFPPRFSGLQFPNYSSELNVNALELDDSALYLCASSLPQRGGNEQFFGPGTRLTVL.

The gene calls are TRBV29-1 and TRBJ1-1; D perhaps matches TRBD1 (5 bases). The V and J ends lost 4 bases and 7 bases respectively, with 13 bases between them. Germline CDR1 and CDR2: SQVTM and ANQGSEA. The CDR3 is 12 residues long. CDR3 DNA sequence: TGCAGCGTTGGTGGGGGGAAGAGTGAAGCTTTCTTT. Amino acids: CSVGGGKSEAFF. The complete variable domain, with remaining parts taken from reference TRBV29-1 and TRBJ1-1, reads SAVISQKPSRDICQRGTSLTIQCQVDSQVTMMFWYRQQPGQSLTLIATANQGSEATYESGFVIDKFPISRPNLTFSTLTVSNMSPEDSSIYLCSVGGGKSEAFFGQGTRLTVV.

This chain uses TRBV6-5 with TRBJ2-5; a weak D match, TRBD2 (5 bases). The CDR3 totals 16 residues. V dropped 0 bases and J dropped 2 bases, with 13 bases sitting between them. In germline, CDR1 is MNHEY, CDR2 SVGAGI. DNA for the CDR3: TGTGCCAGCAGTTACTCGGCATCCTCGGGACAAGAGACCCAGTACTTC. Translation gives CASSYSASSGQETQYF.

This clone was picked up a small number of times. The V gene is TRBV10-3, the J gene TRBJ1-2; 12 bases are a match to TRBD1. V gave up 6 bases and J gave up 3 bases; unmatched junction bases: 2. CDR1 ENHRY and CDR2 SYGVKD come from the germline V gene. CDR3 length equals 14 residues. CDR3 amino acids: CAIRGTGGDYGYTF. In DNA form, the CDR3 reads TGTGCCATCAGGGGGACAGGGGGCGACTATGGCTACACCTTC.

This clone has a handful of counts. This chain uses TRBV6-1 with TRBJ2-1, with 13 bases lining up with TRBD2. V was clipped by 1 base and J by 6 bases; unmatched bases: 12. Germline CDR1 and CDR2: MNHNS and SASEGT. The CDR3 is made up of 19 amino acids. CDR3 nucleotides: TGTGCCAGCAGTGAAGTCGATGGACTAGCGGGAGTAGTTATCAATGAGCAGTTCTTC. Translating it yields CASSEVDGLAGVVINEQFF.

The chain is built from TRBV19 and TRBJ2-4, with 8 bases aligning to TRBD1. This CDR3 contains 13 residues. Per the germline V gene, CDR1 is LNHDA and CDR2 is SQIVND (reference sequence). Losses at the gene ends were 7 bases for V and 5 bases for J; bases not matched to a gene: 4. In nucleotides, the CDR3 is TGTGCCAGTAAAGGACAGGGAGAAAACATTCAGTACTTC. Its translation: CASKGQGENIQYF.

V usage is TRBV7-7 and J usage is TRBJ2-7; 7 nucleotides agree with TRBD1. J was trimmed by 2 bases and V by 3 bases; bases with no gene match: 16. From germline, CDR1 is SSHAT and CDR2 FNYEAQ (reference sequence). The CDR3 totals 18 residues. The DNA for the CDR3 is TGTGCCAGCAGCTTCGACCCGTTGGACAGGCGACCTACCTACGAGCAGTACTTC. Protein sequence: CASSFDPLDRRPTYEQYF.

This clone was observed a handful of times. The chain couples TRBV19 to TRBJ2-3; weak D call: TRBD1 (6 bases). Germline loops: CDR1 LNHDA, CDR2 SQIVND (reference sequence). The CDR3 is made up of 13 amino acids. Trimming stripped 9 bases from V and 2 bases from J, with 12 bases between. The CDR3 reads CASSDRATDTQYF. The DNA of the CDR3 is TGTGCCAGCTCGGACAGAGCCACAGATACGCAGTATTTT. The full variable domain, rest sourced from reference TRBV19 and TRBJ2-3, is DGGITQSPKYLFRKEGQNVTLSCEQNLNHDAMYWYRQDPGQGLRLIYYSQIVNDFQKGDIAEGYSVSREKKESFPLTVTSAQKNPTAFYLCASSDRATDTQYFGPGTRLTVL.

The CDR3 nucleotides read TGTGCCAGCAGCCCACCTCACAGGAGCTACGAGCAGTACTTC. It codes for CASSPPHRSYEQYF. This chain uses TRBV11-3 with TRBJ2-7, with TRBD1 as a possible D gene (5 bases). The CDR3 extends over 14 amino acids. From germline, CDR1 is SGHNT and CDR2 YENEEA. Trimming pared 5 bases from V and 3 bases from J, leaving 14 bases between.

The chain combines TRBV2 with TRBJ2-5; 9 bases are a match to TRBD1. CDR1 SNHLY and CDR2 FYNNEI come from the germline V gene. J lost 13 bases, V lost 8 bases, and 8 bases had no gene match. The CDR3 contains 11 residues. The CDR3 nucleotides read TGTGCCAGCTTCTGGACAGGGGATGTGTACTTC. Residues: CASFWTGDVYF.

This chain links TRBV27 with TRBJ1-2, with unresolved D. CDR1 and CDR2 (germline): MNHEY, SMNVEV (reference sequence). V gave up 3 bases and J gave up 8 bases, with 16 bases separating them. CDR3 length: 14 amino acids. CDR3 protein: CASSFLEEPGGYTF. In DNA form, the CDR3 reads TGTGCCAGCAGTTTTTTAGAGGAACCCGGGGGCTACACCTTC.

This chain connects TRBV7-9 to TRBJ2-5; 8 bases agree with TRBD1. The V gene's germline CDR1 is SEHNR and CDR2 FQNEAQ (reference sequence). Unmatched junction bases numbered 5, after V lost 6 bases and J lost 2 bases. CDR3 length: 14 residues. CDR3 DNA: TGTGCCAGCAGTTCCGGGACAGGACAAGAGACCCAGTACTTC. It is translated as CASSSGTGQETQYF.